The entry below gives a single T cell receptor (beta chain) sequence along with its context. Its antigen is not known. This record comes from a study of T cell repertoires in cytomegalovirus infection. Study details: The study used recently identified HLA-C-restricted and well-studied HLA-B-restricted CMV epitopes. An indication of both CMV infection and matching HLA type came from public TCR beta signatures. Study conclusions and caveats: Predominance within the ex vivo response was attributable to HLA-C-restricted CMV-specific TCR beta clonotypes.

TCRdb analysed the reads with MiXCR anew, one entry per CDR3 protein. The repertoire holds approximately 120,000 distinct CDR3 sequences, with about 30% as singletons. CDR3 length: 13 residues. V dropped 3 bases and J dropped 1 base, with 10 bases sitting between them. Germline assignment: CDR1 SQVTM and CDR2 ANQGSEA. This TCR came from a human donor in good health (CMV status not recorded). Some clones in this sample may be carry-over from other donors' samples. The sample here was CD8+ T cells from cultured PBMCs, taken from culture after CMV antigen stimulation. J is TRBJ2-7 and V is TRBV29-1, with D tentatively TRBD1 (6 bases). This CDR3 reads CSVESGESYEQYF. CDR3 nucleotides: TGCAGCGTTGAGTCAGGGGAGTCCTACGAGCAGTACTTC.